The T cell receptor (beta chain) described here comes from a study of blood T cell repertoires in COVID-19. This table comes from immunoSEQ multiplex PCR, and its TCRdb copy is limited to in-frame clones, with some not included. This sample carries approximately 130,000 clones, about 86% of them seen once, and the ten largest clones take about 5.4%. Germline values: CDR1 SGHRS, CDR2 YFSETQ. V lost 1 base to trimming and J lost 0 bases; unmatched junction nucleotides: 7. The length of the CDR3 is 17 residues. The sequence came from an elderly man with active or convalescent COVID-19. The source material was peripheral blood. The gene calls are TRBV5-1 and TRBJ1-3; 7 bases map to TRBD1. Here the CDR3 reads CASSLPWDSTSGNTIYF. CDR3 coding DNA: TGCGCCAGCAGCTTGCCTTGGGACAGCACCTCTGGAAACACCATATATTTT.